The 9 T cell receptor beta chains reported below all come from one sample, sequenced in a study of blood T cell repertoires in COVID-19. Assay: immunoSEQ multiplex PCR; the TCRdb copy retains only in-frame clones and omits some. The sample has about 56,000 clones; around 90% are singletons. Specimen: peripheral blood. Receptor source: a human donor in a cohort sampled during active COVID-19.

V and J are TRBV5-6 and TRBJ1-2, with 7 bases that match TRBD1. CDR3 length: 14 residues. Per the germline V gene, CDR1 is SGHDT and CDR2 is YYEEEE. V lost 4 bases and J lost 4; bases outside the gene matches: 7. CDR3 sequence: CASSRIAGGYGYTF. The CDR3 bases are TGTGCCAGCAGCCGGATAGCAGGGGGCTATGGCTACACCTTC.

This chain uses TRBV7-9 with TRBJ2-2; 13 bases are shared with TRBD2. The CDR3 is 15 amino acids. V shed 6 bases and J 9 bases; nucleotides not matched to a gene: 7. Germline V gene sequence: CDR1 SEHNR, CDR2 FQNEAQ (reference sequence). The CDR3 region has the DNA TGTGCCAGCAGGTGGGGACTAGCGGGGCCCCGGGAGCTGTTTTTT. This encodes CASRWGLAGPRELFF.

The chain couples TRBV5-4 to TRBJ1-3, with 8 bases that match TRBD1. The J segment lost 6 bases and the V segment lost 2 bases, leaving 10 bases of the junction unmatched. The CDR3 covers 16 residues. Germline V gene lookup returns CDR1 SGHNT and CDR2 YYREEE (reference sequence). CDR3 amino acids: CASSLIGQGGANTIYF. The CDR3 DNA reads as TGTGCCAGCAGCTTAATCGGACAGGGAGGTGCAAACACCATATATTTT. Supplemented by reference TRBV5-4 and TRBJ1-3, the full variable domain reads ETGVTQSPTHLIKTRGQQVTLRCSSQSGHNTVSWYQQALGQGPQFIFQYYREEENGRGNFPPRFSGLQFPNYSSELNVNALELDDSALYLCASSLIGQGGANTIYFGEGSWLTVV.

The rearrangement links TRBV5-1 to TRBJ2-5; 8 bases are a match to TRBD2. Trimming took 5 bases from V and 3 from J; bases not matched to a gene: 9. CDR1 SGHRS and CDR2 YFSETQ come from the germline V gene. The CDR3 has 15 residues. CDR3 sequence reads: CASSFTGTREETQYF. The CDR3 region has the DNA TGCGCCAGCAGTTTCACCGGGACTAGGGAAGAGACCCAGTACTTC.

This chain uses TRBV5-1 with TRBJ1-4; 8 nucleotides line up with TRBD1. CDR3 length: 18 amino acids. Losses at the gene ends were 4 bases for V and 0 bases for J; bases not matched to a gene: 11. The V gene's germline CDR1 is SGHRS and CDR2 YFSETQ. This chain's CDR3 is CASSPGTGLFATNEKLFF. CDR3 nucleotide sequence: TGCGCCAGCAGCCCTGGGACAGGCCTCTTTGCAACTAATGAAAAACTGTTTTTT.

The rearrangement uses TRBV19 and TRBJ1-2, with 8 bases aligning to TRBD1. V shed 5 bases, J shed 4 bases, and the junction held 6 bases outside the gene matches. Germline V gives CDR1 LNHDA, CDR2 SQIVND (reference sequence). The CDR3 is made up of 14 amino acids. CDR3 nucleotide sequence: TGTGCCAGTAGTGAGGCAGGGGGCGGCTATGGCTACACCTTC. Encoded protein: CASSEAGGGYGYTF.

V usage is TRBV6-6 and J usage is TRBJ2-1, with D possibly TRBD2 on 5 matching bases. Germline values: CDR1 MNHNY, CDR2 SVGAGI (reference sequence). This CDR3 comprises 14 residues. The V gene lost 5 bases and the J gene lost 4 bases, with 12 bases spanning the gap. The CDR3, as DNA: TGTGCCAGCAGTCTGGCTAGCAGATACAATGAGCAGTTCTTC. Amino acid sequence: CASSLASRYNEQFF.

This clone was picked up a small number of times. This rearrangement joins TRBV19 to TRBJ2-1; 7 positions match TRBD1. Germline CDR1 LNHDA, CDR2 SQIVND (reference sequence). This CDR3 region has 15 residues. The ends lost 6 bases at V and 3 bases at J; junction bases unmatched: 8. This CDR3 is CASSLDRLLYNEQFF. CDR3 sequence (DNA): TGTGCCAGTAGCCTGGACAGGCTACTCTACAATGAGCAGTTCTTC. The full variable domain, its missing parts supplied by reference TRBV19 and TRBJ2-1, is DGGITQSPKYLFRKEGQNVTLSCEQNLNHDAMYWYRQDPGQGLRLIYYSQIVNDFQKGDIAEGYSVSREKKESFPLTVTSAQKNPTAFYLCASSLDRLLYNEQFFGPGTRLTVL.

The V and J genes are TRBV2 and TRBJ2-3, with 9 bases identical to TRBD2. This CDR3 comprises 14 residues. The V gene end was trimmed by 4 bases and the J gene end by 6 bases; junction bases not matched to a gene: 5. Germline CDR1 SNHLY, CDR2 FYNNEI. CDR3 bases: TGTGCCAGCAGTGCGGCGGGGGGGCCGGATACGCAGTATTTT. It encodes CASSAAGGPDTQYF.